The next 2 T cell receptor beta chains were all read from a single sample in a study of T cell repertoires in cytomegalovirus infection. TCRdb analysed the reads with MiXCR anew, one entry per CDR3 protein. The data show some 310,000 distinct CDR3 sequences, with around a quarter seen just once and less than 15% held by the top ten. These TCRs' antigens remain unknown. Sequenced here: cultured PBMCs, sampled from culture after CMV antigen stimulation. All receptors come from a human donor in good health (CMV status not recorded). Some clones in this sample may be carry-over from other donors' samples.

The chain uses TRBV20-1 and TRBJ2-7, with 10 bases matching TRBD2. This CDR3 has 14 residues. V lost 3 bases, J lost 3 bases, and 5 bases stayed unmatched. In germline, CDR1 is DFQATT, CDR2 SNEGSKA (reference sequence). CDR3 sequence (DNA): TGCAGTGCTAGCCCTAGCGGGAGAATCTACGAGCAGTACTTC. Protein: CSASPSGRIYEQYF.

This clonotype was detected a few times. The genes are TRBV27 and TRBJ1-2; a weak D match, TRBD1 (5 bases). The CDR3 totals 15 residues. Germline lookup yields CDR1 MNHEY and CDR2 SMNVEV (reference sequence). Trimming shortened V by 3 bases and J by 8 bases, and 19 bases separated the two germline ends. The CDR3 sequence: CASSLSKVGRRGYTF. The DNA for the CDR3 is TGTGCCAGCAGTTTGAGTAAGGTGGGGCGGCGGGGCTACACCTTC.